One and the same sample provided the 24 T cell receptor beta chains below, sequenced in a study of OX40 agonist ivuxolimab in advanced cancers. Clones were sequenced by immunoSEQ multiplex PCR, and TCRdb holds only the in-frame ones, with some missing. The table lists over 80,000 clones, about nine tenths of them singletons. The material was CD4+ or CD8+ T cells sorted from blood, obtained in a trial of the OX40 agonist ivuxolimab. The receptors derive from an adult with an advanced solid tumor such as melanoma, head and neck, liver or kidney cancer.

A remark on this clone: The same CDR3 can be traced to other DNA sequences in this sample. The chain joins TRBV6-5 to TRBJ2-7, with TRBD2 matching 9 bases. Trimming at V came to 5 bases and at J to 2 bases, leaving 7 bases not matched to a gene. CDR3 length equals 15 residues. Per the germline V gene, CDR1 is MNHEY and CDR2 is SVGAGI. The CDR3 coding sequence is TGTGCCAGCAGTAATAGCGGGAGAGCCCCCTACGAGCAGTACGTC. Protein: CASSNSGRAPYEQYV.

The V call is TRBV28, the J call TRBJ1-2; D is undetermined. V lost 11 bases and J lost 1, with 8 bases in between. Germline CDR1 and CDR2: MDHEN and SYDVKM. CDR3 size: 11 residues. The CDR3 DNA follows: TGTGCCGCTGAGGGTAACTATGGCTACACCTTC. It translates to CAAEGNYGYTF.

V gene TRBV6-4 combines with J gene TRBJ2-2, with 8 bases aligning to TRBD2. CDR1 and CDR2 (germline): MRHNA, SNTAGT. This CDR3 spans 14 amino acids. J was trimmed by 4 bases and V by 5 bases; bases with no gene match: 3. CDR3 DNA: TGTGCCAGCAGTACCCGGGGGGGCACCGGGGAGCTGTTTTTT. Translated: CASSTRGGTGELFF.

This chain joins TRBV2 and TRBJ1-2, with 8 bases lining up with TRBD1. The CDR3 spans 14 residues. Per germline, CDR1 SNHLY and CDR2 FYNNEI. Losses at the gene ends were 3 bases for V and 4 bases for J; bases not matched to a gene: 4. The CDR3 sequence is CASSETGEGYGYTF. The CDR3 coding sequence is TGTGCCAGCAGTGAGACAGGGGAGGGCTATGGCTACACCTTC. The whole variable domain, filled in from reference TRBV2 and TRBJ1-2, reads EPEVTQTPSHQVTQMGQEVILRCVPISNHLYFYWYRQILGQKVEFLVSFYNNEISEKSEIFDDQFSVERPDGSNFTLKIRSTKLEDSAMYFCASSETGEGYGYTFGSGTRLTVV.

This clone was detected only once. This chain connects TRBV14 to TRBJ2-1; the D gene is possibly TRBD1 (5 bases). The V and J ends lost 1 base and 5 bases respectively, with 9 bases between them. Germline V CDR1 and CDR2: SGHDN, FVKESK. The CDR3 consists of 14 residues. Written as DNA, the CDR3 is TGTGCCAGCAGCCAAGGTCTAGGGGACAATGAGCAGTTCTTC. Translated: CASSQGLGDNEQFF.

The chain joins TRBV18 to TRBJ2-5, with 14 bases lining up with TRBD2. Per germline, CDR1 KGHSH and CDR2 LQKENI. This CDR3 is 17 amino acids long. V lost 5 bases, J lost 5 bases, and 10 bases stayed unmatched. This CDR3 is CASSEEEGLAGVETQYF. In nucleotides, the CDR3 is TGTGCCAGCTCAGAGGAGGAGGGACTAGCGGGAGTTGAGACCCAGTACTTC.

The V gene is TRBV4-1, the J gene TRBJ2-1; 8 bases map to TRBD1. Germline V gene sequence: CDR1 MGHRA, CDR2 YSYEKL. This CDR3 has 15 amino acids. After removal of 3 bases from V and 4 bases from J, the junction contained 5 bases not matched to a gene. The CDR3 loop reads CASSHPGQAYNEQFF. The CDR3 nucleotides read TGCGCCAGCAGCCACCCGGGACAGGCATACAATGAGCAGTTCTTC.

The CDR3, as DNA: TGTGCCAGCAGCTTAGGCCCAGGAAGCCCTGAGCAGTTCTTC. The encoded protein is CASSLGPGSPEQFF. The gene calls are TRBV7-9 and TRBJ2-1, with D uncertain. V lost 1 base and J lost 9, with 13 bases in between. The CDR3 covers 14 residues. Germline CDR1 is SEHNR and CDR2 is FQNEAQ (reference sequence). The whole variable domain, remainder taken from reference TRBV7-9 and TRBJ2-1, is DTGVSQNPRHKITKRGQNVTFRCDPISEHNRLYWYRQTLGQGPEFLTYFQNEAQLEKSRLLSDRFSAERPKGSFSTLEIQRTEQGDSAMYLCASSLGPGSPEQFFGPGTRLTVL.

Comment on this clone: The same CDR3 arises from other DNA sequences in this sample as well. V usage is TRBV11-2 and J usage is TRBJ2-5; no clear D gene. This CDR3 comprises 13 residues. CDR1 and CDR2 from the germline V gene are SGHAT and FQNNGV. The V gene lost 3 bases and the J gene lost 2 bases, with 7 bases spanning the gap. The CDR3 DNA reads TGTGCCAGCAGCTTCGGCGCTCAAGAGACCCAGTACTTC. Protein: CASSFGAQETQYF.

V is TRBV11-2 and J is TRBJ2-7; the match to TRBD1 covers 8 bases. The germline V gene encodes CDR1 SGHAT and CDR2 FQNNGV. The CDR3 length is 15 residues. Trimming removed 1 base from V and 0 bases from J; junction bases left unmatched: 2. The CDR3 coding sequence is TGTGCCAGCAGCTTAGCAGGGGGCGACTCCTACGAGCAGTACTTC. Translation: CASSLAGGDSYEQYF.

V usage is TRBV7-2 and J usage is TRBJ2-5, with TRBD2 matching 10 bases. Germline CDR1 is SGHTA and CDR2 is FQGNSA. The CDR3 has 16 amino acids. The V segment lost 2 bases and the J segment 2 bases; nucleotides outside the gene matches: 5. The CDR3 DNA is TGTGCCAGCAGCTTAAGAGCGGGAGGGCTACAAGAGACCCAGTACTTC. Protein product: CASSLRAGGLQETQYF. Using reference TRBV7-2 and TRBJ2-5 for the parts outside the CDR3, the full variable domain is GAGVSQSPSNKVTEKGKDVELRCDPISGHTALYWYRQSLGQGLEFLIYFQGNSAPDKSGLPSDRFSAERTGGSVSTLTIQRTQQEDSAVYLCASSLRAGGLQETQYFGPGTRLLVL.

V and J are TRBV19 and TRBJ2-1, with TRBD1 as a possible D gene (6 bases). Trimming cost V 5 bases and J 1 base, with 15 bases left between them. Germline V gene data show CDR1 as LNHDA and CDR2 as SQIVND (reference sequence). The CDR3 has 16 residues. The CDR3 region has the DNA TGTGCCAGTAGTTTACAGGGTTATGGATCCTACAATGAGCAGTTCTTC. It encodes CASSLQGYGSYNEQFF.

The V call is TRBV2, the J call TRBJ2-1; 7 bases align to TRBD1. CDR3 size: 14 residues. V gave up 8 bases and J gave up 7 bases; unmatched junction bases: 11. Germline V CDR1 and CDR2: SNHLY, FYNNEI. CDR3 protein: CASCPRQGVNEQFF. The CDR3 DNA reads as TGTGCCAGCTGCCCCCGACAGGGTGTAAATGAGCAGTTCTTC.

CDR3: CASGAFSGANVLTF. DNA of the CDR3: TGTGCCAGTGGGGCCTTCTCTGGGGCCAACGTCCTGACTTTC. The V and J genes are TRBV2 and TRBJ2-6, with D possibly being TRBD1 (5 bases). V was clipped by 9 bases and J by 0 bases, with 9 bases between them. CDR1 is SNHLY, CDR2 FYNNEI, per germline. This CDR3 is built from 14 residues.

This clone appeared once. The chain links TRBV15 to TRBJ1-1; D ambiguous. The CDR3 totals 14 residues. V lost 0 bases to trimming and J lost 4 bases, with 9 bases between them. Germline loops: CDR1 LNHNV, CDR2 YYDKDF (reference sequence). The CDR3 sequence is CATSRDKGSTEAFF. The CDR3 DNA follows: TGTGCCACCAGCAGAGATAAAGGGAGCACTGAAGCTTTCTTT.

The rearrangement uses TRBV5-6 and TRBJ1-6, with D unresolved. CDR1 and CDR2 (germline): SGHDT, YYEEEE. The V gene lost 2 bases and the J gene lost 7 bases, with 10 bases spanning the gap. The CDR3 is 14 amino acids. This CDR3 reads CASSFWTGNSPLHF. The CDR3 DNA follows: TGTGCCAGCAGCTTTTGGACGGGGAATTCACCCCTCCACTTT.

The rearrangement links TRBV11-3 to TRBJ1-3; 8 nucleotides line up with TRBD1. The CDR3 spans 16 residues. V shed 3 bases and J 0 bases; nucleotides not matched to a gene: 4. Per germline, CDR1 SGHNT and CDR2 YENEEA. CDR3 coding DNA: TGTGCCAGCAGCTTCGGGACAGGAGACTCTGGAAACACCATATATTTT. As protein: CASSFGTGDSGNTIYF.

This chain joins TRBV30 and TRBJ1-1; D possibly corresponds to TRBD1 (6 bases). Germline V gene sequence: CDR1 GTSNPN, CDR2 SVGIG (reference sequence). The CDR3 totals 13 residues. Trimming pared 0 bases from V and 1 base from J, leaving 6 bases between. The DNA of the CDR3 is TGTGCCTGGAGTGTACAGGGGAACACTGAAGCTTTCTTT. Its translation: CAWSVQGNTEAFF. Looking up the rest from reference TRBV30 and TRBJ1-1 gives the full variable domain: SQTIHQWPATLVQPVGSPLSLECTVEGTSNPNLYWYRQAAGRGLQLLFYSVGIGQISSEVPQNLSASRPQDRQFILSSKKLLLSDSGFYLCAWSVQGNTEAFFGQGTRLTVV.

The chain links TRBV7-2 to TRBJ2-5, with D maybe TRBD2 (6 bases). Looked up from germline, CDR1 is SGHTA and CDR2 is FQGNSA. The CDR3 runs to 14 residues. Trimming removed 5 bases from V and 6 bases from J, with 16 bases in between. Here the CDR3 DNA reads TGTGCCAGCAGCCAACAACAAGGGAGGAAGACCCAGTACTTC. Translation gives CASSQQQGRKTQYF.

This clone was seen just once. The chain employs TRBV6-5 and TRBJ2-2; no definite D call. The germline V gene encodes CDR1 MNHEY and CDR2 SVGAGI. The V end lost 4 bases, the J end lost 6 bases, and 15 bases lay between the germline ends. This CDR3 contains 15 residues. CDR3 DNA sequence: TGTGCCAGCAGTTCGCCCCTCCTTCACGCCGGGGAGCTGTTTTTT. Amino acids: CASSSPLLHAGELFF.

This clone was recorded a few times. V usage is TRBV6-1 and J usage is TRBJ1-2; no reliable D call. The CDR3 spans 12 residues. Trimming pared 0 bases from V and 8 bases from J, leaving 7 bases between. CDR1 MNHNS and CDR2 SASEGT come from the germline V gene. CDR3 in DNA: TGTGCCAGCAGTGAAGCATGGGGAGGCTACACCTTC. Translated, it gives CASSEAWGGYTF.

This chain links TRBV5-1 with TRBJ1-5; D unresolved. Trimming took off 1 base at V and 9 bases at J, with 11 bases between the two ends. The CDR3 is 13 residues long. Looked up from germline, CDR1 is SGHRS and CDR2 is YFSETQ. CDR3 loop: CASSLREGGPQHF. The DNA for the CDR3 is TGCGCCAGCAGCTTGCGGGAAGGCGGGCCCCAGCATTTT.

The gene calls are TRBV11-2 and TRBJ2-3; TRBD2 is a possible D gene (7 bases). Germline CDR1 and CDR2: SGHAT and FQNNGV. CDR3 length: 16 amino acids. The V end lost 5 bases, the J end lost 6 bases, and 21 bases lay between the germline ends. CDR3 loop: CASSLGGAGSMDTQYF. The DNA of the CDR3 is TGTGCCAGCAGCCTTGGGGGGGCAGGGTCCATGGATACGCAGTATTTT.

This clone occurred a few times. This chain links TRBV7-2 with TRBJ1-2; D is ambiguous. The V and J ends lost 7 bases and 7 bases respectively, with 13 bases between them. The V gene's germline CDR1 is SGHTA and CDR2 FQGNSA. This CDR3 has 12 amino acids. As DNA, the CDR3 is TGTGCCAGCACCCACCGAGGGTCTGGCTACACCTTC. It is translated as CASTHRGSGYTF.